This T cell receptor (beta chain) was captured by sequencing in a study of shared clonotypes between healthy human individuals. The method was immunoSEQ multiplex PCR; TCRdb's version includes in-frame clones alone and lacks a portion of them. The table shows roughly 640,000 clones, with about 97% occurring only once. Regarding the study as a whole: Non-shared clonotypes showed lower generation probabilities than clonotypes common to all four donors. Clonotype sharing levels among donors were expected to vary with sequencing depth. Generally, naive subsets came out with larger estimated richness than memory subsets.

CD45RA+ naive and CD45RA-negative memory subsets were separated from CD4+ cells. Details on this clone: What it recognizes is unknown.

Trimming stripped 4 bases from V and 15 bases from J, with 10 bases between. The CDR3 runs to 9 residues. Germline V gene lookup returns CDR1 SQVTM and CDR2 ANQGSEA. This sequence originates from a young woman in good health. Input material: naive CD4+ T cells sorted from blood. Subset specified: CD45RA+ positively selected. V and J are TRBV29-1 and TRBJ2-1; either TRBD1 or TRBD2 may fit D (5 bases each). The CDR3 sequence is CSVGMRGFF. The CDR3 bases are TGCAGCGTTGGGATGAGGGGGTTCTTC.